The next 31 T cell receptor beta chains were all read from a single sample in a study of cytomegalovirus exposure and HLA in healthy donors. PCR was performed using 60 Vbeta and 13 Jbeta primers. Some clones are missing from TCRdb's copy, which holds only in-frame ones; the method was immunoSEQ multiplex PCR. This table has about 180,000 clones, 75% to 85% appearing once. Sequencing input: PBMCs. These receptors were collected from a girl aged 2 to 9 in good health and CMV-seropositive.

This sequence joins TRBV25-1 and TRBJ2-7, with 8 bases identical to TRBD1. Per the germline V gene, CDR1 is MGHDK and CDR2 is SYGVNS. CDR3 length: 15 residues. The trim removed 5 bases at V and 2 bases at J, leaving 8 bases unmatched. The CDR3 loop reads CASSPDRGKTYEQYF. CDR3 coding DNA: TGTGCCAGCAGTCCCGACAGGGGTAAGACCTACGAGCAGTACTTC.

CDR3 residues: CASSLDRAGKLFF. CDR3 bases: TGTGCCAGCAGCTTAGACAGGGCCGGAAAACTGTTTTTT. This sequence joins TRBV7-9 and TRBJ1-4; a possible D gene is TRBD1 (6 bases). From germline, CDR1 is SEHNR and CDR2 FQNEAQ (reference sequence). The CDR3 runs 13 residues. With 1 base removed from V and 10 bases from J, the gap between germline ends came to 10 bases. Full variable domain (missing parts from reference TRBV7-9 and TRBJ1-4): DTGVSQNPRHKITKRGQNVTFRCDPISEHNRLYWYRQTLGQGPEFLTYFQNEAQLEKSRLLSDRFSAERPKGSFSTLEIQRTEQGDSAMYLCASSLDRAGKLFFGSGTQLSVL.

J is TRBJ2-2 and V is TRBV12-5; D possibly corresponds to TRBD2 (5 bases). V lost 5 bases, J lost 3 bases, and 19 bases lay in between. The CDR3 length is 17 residues. Germline loops: CDR1 LGHNT, CDR2 FRNRAP. The CDR3 DNA is TGTGCTAGTGGTCCCCCCCTCGGGGTTTGGGACACCGGGGAGCTGTTTTTT. Protein sequence: CASGPPLGVWDTGELFF.

The chain has TRBV7-6 and TRBJ2-5, with a tentative D call TRBD2 (7 bases). The closer fit of TRBJ2-7 to the DNA end suggests the J call may be wrong. This CDR3 is 14 amino acids long. Per the germline V gene, CDR1 is SGHVS and CDR2 is FNYEAQ. Here the CDR3 reads CASSQGGVGYEQYF. The CDR3 region has the DNA TGTGCCAGCAGTCAAGGGGGGGTCGGCTACGAGCAGTACTTC.

The genes are TRBV9 and TRBJ2-7, with TRBD2 matching over 8 bases. The trim removed 0 bases at V and 4 bases at J, leaving 3 bases unmatched. CDR1 and CDR2 from the germline V gene are SGDLS and YYNGEE. The CDR3 contains 14 residues. The CDR3 DNA follows: TGTGCCAGCAGCGTAGCGGGAGGGCCTTACGAGCAGTACTTC. It specifies CASSVAGGPYEQYF. The whole variable domain, filled in from reference TRBV9 and TRBJ2-7, reads DSGVTQTPKHLITATGQRVTLRCSPRSGDLSVYWYQQSLDQGLQFLIQYYNGEERAKGNILERFSAQQFPDLHSELNLSSLELGDSALYFCASSVAGGPYEQYFGPGTRLTVT.

The J gene is TRBJ1-2, the V gene TRBV6-5; D is ambiguous. The CDR3 sequence is 15 residues long. V lost 3 bases and J 0 bases, leaving 11 bases between the germline ends. Germline CDR1 reads MNHEY; CDR2 reads SVGAGI. CDR3 DNA: TGTGCCAGCAGTTATGAGGCTGGAGCTAACTATGGCTACACCTTC. Residues: CASSYEAGANYGYTF.

The chain links TRBV29-1 to TRBJ2-2; perhaps TRBD1 as D (5 bases). The V gene's germline CDR1 is SQVTM and CDR2 ANQGSEA. The CDR3 extends over 14 amino acids. The CDR3, as DNA: TGCAGTGTCCCAAGGGGCGCAACCACCGGGGAGCTGTTTTTT. Protein: CSVPRGATTGELFF.

The chain joins TRBV30 to TRBJ1-5; TRBD1 matches 10 bases. From germline, CDR1 is GTSNPN and CDR2 SVGIG (reference sequence). The J segment lost 5 bases and the V segment lost 0 bases, leaving 4 bases of the junction unmatched. CDR3 length equals 15 residues. The CDR3 reads CAWSVGGQGDQPQHF. DNA of the CDR3: TGTGCCTGGAGTGTCGGAGGACAGGGGGATCAGCCCCAGCATTTT.

V is TRBV4-1 and J is TRBJ2-7; 7 bases agree with TRBD2. Trimming removed 0 bases from V and 3 bases from J; junction bases left unmatched: 8. CDR1 is MGHRA and CDR2 is YSYEKL in the germline V gene. The CDR3 is 16 amino acids. In DNA, the CDR3 is TGCGCCAGCAGCCAAGATCTAGCGGTATCCTTCTACGAGCAGTACTTC. Its protein product is CASSQDLAVSFYEQYF.

The chain combines TRBV6-1 with TRBJ2-4; 8 bases match TRBD1. The CDR3 contains 13 residues. The germline CDR1 and CDR2 sequences are MNHNS and SASEGT. Losses at the gene ends were 11 bases for V and 6 bases for J; bases not matched to a gene: 9. The CDR3 reads CAGPGQERNIQYF. CDR3 bases: TGTGCCGGACCGGGACAGGAAAGAAACATTCAGTACTTC.

V gene TRBV5-1 combines with J gene TRBJ1-1, with a weak D call TRBD1 (6 bases). Germline V gene data show CDR1 as SGHRS and CDR2 as YFSETQ. This CDR3 has 15 amino acids. V was trimmed by 4 bases and J by 3 bases, leaving 16 bases between them. The CDR3 reads CASSPSQGLHTEAFF. In DNA, the CDR3 is TGCGCCAGCAGCCCGTCACAGGGTCTGCACACTGAAGCTTTCTTT. The full variable domain, in which reference TRBV5-1 and TRBJ1-1 provide the parts outside the CDR3, is KAGVTQTPRYLIKTRGQQVTLSCSPISGHRSVSWYQQTPGQGLQFLFEYFSETQRNKGNFPGRFSGRQFSNSRSEMNVSTLELGDSALYLCASSPSQGLHTEAFFGQGTRLTVV.

The gene calls are TRBV30 and TRBJ1-2, with TRBD1 as a possible D gene (6 bases). This CDR3 comprises 14 residues. The germline V gene encodes CDR1 GTSNPN and CDR2 SVGIG (reference sequence). V was shortened by 0 bases and J by 5 bases, with 13 bases between the two germline ends. The DNA for the CDR3 is TGTGCCTGGAGTGTTGGGGGGGCAGGATATGGCTACACCTTC. Translation: CAWSVGGAGYGYTF.

The CDR3 is CSARDLYGYTF. Written as DNA, the CDR3 is TGCAGTGCTAGAGATCTCTATGGCTACACCTTC. The V and J genes are TRBV20-1 and TRBJ1-2; no reliable D call. The V gene's germline CDR1 is DFQATT and CDR2 SNEGSKA (reference sequence). This CDR3 has 11 amino acids. Trimming pared 0 bases from V and 4 bases from J, leaving 3 bases between.

This clone has a single count. This chain links TRBV30 with TRBJ1-2; a possible D gene is TRBD1 (5 bases). V was clipped by 4 bases and J by 8 bases, with 11 bases between them. Germline V gene lookup returns CDR1 GTSNPN and CDR2 SVGIG (reference sequence). This CDR3 region has 11 residues. The CDR3 bases are TGTGCCTGGATAGAAGGGGTCGGCTACACCTTC. It specifies CAWIEGVGYTF.

The chain couples TRBV27 to TRBJ1-1; TRBD1 is a possible D gene (6 bases). CDR3 length equals 14 residues. V dropped 4 bases and J dropped 2 bases, with 11 bases sitting between them. Germline CDR1 reads MNHEY; CDR2 reads SMNVEV (reference sequence). CDR3 sequence reads: CASSWSGVNTEAFF. The CDR3 bases are TGTGCCAGCAGTTGGTCAGGGGTCAACACTGAAGCTTTCTTT.

CDR3 nucleotides: TGTGCCAGCAGCCCGCTAGTCAACAATGAGCAGTTCTTC. Its protein product is CASSPLVNNEQFF. The rearrangement uses TRBV11-2 and TRBJ2-1; D remains ambiguous. CDR1 SGHAT and CDR2 FQNNGV come from the germline V gene. The CDR3 runs to 13 residues. Trimming cost V 5 bases and J 5 bases, with 10 bases left between them.

The chain combines TRBV5-1 with TRBJ2-3; 7 nucleotides match TRBD2. Germline CDR1 is SGHRS and CDR2 is YFSETQ. V was pared by 0 bases and J by 4 bases, with 5 bases of the junction left unmatched. The CDR3 has 15 residues. The CDR3 DNA sequence: TGCGCCAGCAGCTTGGGGGGGGGTTTAGCAGATACGCAGTATTTT. Translation: CASSLGGGLADTQYF. The whole variable domain, filled in from reference TRBV5-1 and TRBJ2-3, reads KAGVTQTPRYLIKTRGQQVTLSCSPISGHRSVSWYQQTPGQGLQFLFEYFSETQRNKGNFPGRFSGRQFSNSRSEMNVSTLELGDSALYLCASSLGGGLADTQYFGPGTRLTVL.

The rearrangement uses TRBV18 and TRBJ1-2; 7 bases match TRBD1. CDR3 length: 14 amino acids. J was trimmed by 6 bases and V by 3 bases; bases with no gene match: 7. CDR1 and CDR2 from the germline V gene are KGHSH and LQKENI. CDR3 sequence (DNA): TGTGCCAGCTCACCCACGACAGGGAATGATGGCTACACCTTC. Its translation is CASSPTTGNDGYTF.

Here the CDR3 DNA reads TGTGCCGCTAAAGGGGACACAGGGAAGATCTATGGCTACACCTTC. It yields the protein CAAKGDTGKIYGYTF. J is TRBJ1-2 and V is TRBV10-3; a weak D match, TRBD1 (6 bases). The ends were cut back, 11 bases at V and 4 bases at J, with 23 bases in the middle. The CDR3 is 15 residues long. CDR1 and CDR2 (germline): ENHRY, SYGVKD.

The chain recombines TRBV28 with TRBJ1-3, with D uncertain. Germline CDR1 reads MDHEN; CDR2 reads SYDVKM. The CDR3 has 12 residues. V lost 2 bases and J lost 8, with 7 bases in between. CDR3 bases: TGTGCCAGCAGTTTAGCTAAGTACACCATATATTTT. Encoded protein: CASSLAKYTIYF.

This clone was counted only a few times. The genes are TRBV19 and TRBJ1-1; D remains ambiguous. Trimming took 1 base from V and 1 from J, leaving 4 bases between them. This CDR3 contains 13 residues. Germline V lookup: CDR1 LNHDA, CDR2 SQIVND (reference sequence). The CDR3 DNA sequence: TGTGCCAGTAGTATAGCCAAGAACACTGAAGCTTTCTTT. Translation gives CASSIAKNTEAFF.

This chain connects TRBV19 to TRBJ2-6; the D gene is possibly TRBD1 (6 bases). Germline V gene lookup returns CDR1 LNHDA and CDR2 SQIVND (reference sequence). V was trimmed by 7 bases and J by 0 bases, leaving 16 bases between them. The length of the CDR3 is 17 residues. CDR3 residues: CASNRGQLISGANVLTF. The CDR3 DNA is TGTGCCAGTAATAGAGGACAGCTAATCTCTGGGGCCAACGTCCTGACTTTC.

The chain couples TRBV5-5 to TRBJ1-2; D not certain. Trimming shortened V by 0 bases and J by 3 bases, and 18 bases separated the two germline ends. CDR1 is SGHKS, CDR2 YYEKEE, per germline (reference sequence). CDR3 length: 17 residues. The CDR3 spells CASSLAMRVSSDYGYTF. The CDR3 region has the DNA TGTGCCAGCAGCTTGGCCATGAGGGTTTCGTCGGACTATGGCTACACCTTC. The variable domain in full, completed from reference TRBV5-5 and TRBJ1-2, reads DAGVTQSPTHLIKTRGQQVTLRCSPISGHKSVSWYQQVLGQGPQFIFQYYEKEERGRGNFPDRFSARQFPNYSSELNVNALLLGDSALYLCASSLAMRVSSDYGYTFGSGTRLTVV.

The chain couples TRBV19 to TRBJ1-2; D might be TRBD1 (6 bases). Germline CDR1 is LNHDA and CDR2 is SQIVND (reference sequence). V gave up 5 bases and J gave up 8 bases, with 21 bases separating them. The CDR3 is made up of 15 amino acids. In nucleotides, the CDR3 is TGTGCCAGTAGTTTCCCCAGGGGCAGGTCGTGGGGCTACACCTTC. Its translation: CASSFPRGRSWGYTF.

The CDR3 loop reads CASRTLQGTSTGYTF. The CDR3 nucleotides read TGTGCCAGTAGGACCCTACAGGGAACGTCGACCGGCTACACCTTC. The chain joins TRBV19 to TRBJ1-2; possibly TRBD1 for D (6 bases). This CDR3 has 15 residues. Trimming removed 6 bases at V and 8 bases at J, with 22 bases between. CDR1 LNHDA and CDR2 SQIVND come from the germline V gene (reference sequence).

This clone was detected a few times. The CDR3 spells CASSERDRGTVIEKLFF. Written as DNA, the CDR3 is TGTGCCAGCAGTGAAAGGGACAGGGGAACCGTAATCGAAAAACTGTTTTTT. This chain joins TRBV6-1 and TRBJ1-4, with 10 bases fitting TRBD1. Germline loops: CDR1 MNHNS, CDR2 SASEGT. This CDR3 has 17 residues. The V gene end was trimmed by 2 bases and the J gene end by 8 bases; junction bases not matched to a gene: 11.

The rearrangement joins TRBV30 to TRBJ1-1; D is ambiguous. Looked up from germline, CDR1 is GTSNPN and CDR2 is SVGIG (reference sequence). The ends were cut back, 1 base at V and 8 bases at J, with 5 bases in the middle. The CDR3 is made up of 10 amino acids. CDR3: CAWSGAEAFF. The CDR3, as DNA: TGTGCCTGGAGTGGGGCGGAAGCTTTCTTT.

The chain recombines TRBV29-1 with TRBJ1-5, with D possibly TRBD1 on 5 matching bases. The CDR3 length is 12 residues. The V gene lost 4 bases and the J gene lost 4 bases, with 8 bases spanning the gap. CDR1 is SQVTM, CDR2 ANQGSEA, per germline. CDR3 DNA: TGCAGCGTTGGGGGGGGGAATCAGCCCCAGCATTTT. Its protein product is CSVGGGNQPQHF.

CDR3 in DNA: TGCGCCAGCAGCTTGGTAAAGAAAGGGGGCTCGGGGAATCAGCCCCAGCATTTT. Translating gives CASSLVKKGGSGNQPQHF. The V and J genes are TRBV5-1 and TRBJ1-5, with 7 bases identical to TRBD1. The germline CDR1 and CDR2 sequences are SGHRS and YFSETQ. This CDR3 contains 18 residues. V was pared by 0 bases and J by 4 bases, with 13 bases of the junction left unmatched.

The chain recombines TRBV11-1 with TRBJ2-7; D gene ambiguous. This CDR3 contains 15 residues. V lost 4 bases and J lost 6, with 19 bases in between. Germline V lookup: CDR1 SGHAT, CDR2 FQDESV (reference sequence). CDR3 DNA: TGTGCCAGCAGCTCCCATCTCCATCTATGGTCCGAGCAGTACTTC. It specifies CASSSHLHLWSEQYF.

This clone was counted once. The chain uses TRBV9 and TRBJ2-7; weak D call: TRBD2 (6 bases). Germline CDR1 is SGDLS and CDR2 is YYNGEE. CDR3 length: 15 residues. Trimming stripped 2 bases from V and 2 bases from J, with 14 bases between. The CDR3 reads CASSVGLVGTYEQYF. The DNA for the CDR3 is TGTGCCAGCAGCGTGGGACTGGTCGGGACCTACGAGCAGTACTTC.